This T cell receptor (beta chain) was captured by sequencing in a study of blood T cell repertoires in COVID-19. This CDR3 contains 14 residues. The V segment lost 0 bases and the J segment 4 bases; nucleotides outside the gene matches: 5. Per the germline V gene, CDR1 is GTSNPN and CDR2 is SVGIG (reference sequence). One Seattle source followed patients from active infection through their disease course. In the study's own analysis: Reference gene primer amplification gave nucleated cell count estimates. Assay used: immunoSEQ multiplex PCR; TCRdb lists only in-frame clones, some missing. For V, J and clone size, that table is used; D and trimming come from the DNA. The sample has 250,000 to 350,000 clones, approximately 84% seen once.

The V call is TRBV30, the J call TRBJ1-1; 7 nucleotides line up with TRBD1. Sequencing was performed on peripheral blood. The sequence derives from a human donor with COVID-19, enrolled during active disease. The donor label of this sample is uncertain. This chain's CDR3 is CAWSVVTGSTEAFF. CDR3 sequence (DNA): TGTGCCTGGAGTGTAGTGACAGGGAGCACTGAAGCTTTCTTT. Based on the CDR3 plus reference TRBV30 and TRBJ1-1, the full variable domain is SQTIHQWPATLVQPVGSPLSLECTVEGTSNPNLYWYRQAAGRGLQLLFYSVGIGQISSEVPQNLSASRPQDRQFILSSKKLLLSDSGFYLCAWSVVTGSTEAFFGQGTRLTVV.